The rows below give T cell receptor beta chains drawn from one sample of a study of shared clonotypes between healthy human individuals. The data were produced by immunoSEQ multiplex PCR, yet TCRdb's version contains in-frame clones alone and is incomplete. The sample carries about 490,000 clones, approximately 82% recorded once. The sequenced sample consisted of PBMCs. The receptor source for this set is a woman in her thirties or forties in good health. Some clones in this sample may be carry-over from other donors' samples. The CDR3 runs from the conserved cysteine through the conserved F or W. The D gene is left open where the match is weak. The listing skips clone size in some rows; elsewhere it reads once, few, many or a size class.

D gene	clone size	V gene	J gene	CDR3 protein	CDR3 DNA
-	-	TRBV7-2	TRBJ2-3	CASSLGDSTDTQYF	TGTGCCAGCAGCTTAGGGGACAGCACAGATACGCAGTATTTT
-	-	TRBV28	TRBJ2-1	CASSLDSSSYNEQFF	TGTGCCAGCAGTTTGGACAGTTCCTCCTACAATGAGCAGTTCTTC
TRBD2	once	TRBV10-2	TRBJ2-7	CASSGPGTTLSGQYF	TGCGCCAGCAGCGGGCCCGGGACTACCCTCAGTGGGCAGTACTTC
TRBD1	once	TRBV9	TRBJ2-2	CASSLTGVRTGELFF	TGTGCCAGCAGCCTTACAGGGGTGCGGACCGGGGAGCTGTTTTTT
-	medium-sized	TRBV5-1	TRBJ2-7	CASSAEISYEQYF	TGCGCCAGTTCGGCGGAGATCTCCTACGAGCAGTACTTC
TRBD1	-	TRBV14	TRBJ2-7	CASSGTGDEQYF	TGTGCCAGCAGCGGGACAGGGGACGAGCAGTACTTC
TRBD2	-	TRBV5-1	TRBJ2-1	CASSFTSGSYNEQFF	TGCGCCAGCAGCTTTACTAGCGGGTCCTACAATGAGCAGTTCTTC
TRBD2	-	TRBV4-3	TRBJ2-5	CASSPGTSGKETQYF	TGCGCCAGCAGCCCGGGGACTAGCGGAAAAGAGACCCAGTACTTC
-	once	TRBV28	TRBJ2-7	CASSLYGGKWEQYF	TGTGCCAGCAGTTTATATGGTGGCAAGTGGGAGCAGTACTTC
TRBD1	-	TRBV10-3	TRBJ2-5	CAISNIRDRGGETQYF	TGTGCCATCAGTAACATCCGGGACAGGGGAGGAGAGACCCAGTACTTC
TRBD1	-	TRBV28	TRBJ1-3	CASSLGQFSGNTIYF	TGTGCCAGCAGCCTGGGACAGTTCTCTGGAAACACCATATATTTT
-	-	TRBV2	TRBJ1-5	CASRPRGERQPQHF	TGTGCCAGCAGGCCTAGAGGGGAGCGGCAGCCCCAGCATTTT
-	-	TRBV6-6	TRBJ1-1	CATVRNIPPEAFF	TGTGCCACGGTCAGGAATATCCCTCCTGAAGCTTTCTTT
TRBD1	-	TRBV19	TRBJ1-2	CASSMGQGGGYTF	TGTGCCAGTAGTATGGGACAGGGCGGGGGCTACACCTTC
TRBD2	-	TRBV4-1	TRBJ2-2	CASSSLAGENTGELFF	TGCGCCAGCAGCTCACTAGCGGGAGAGAACACCGGGGAGCTGTTTTTT
-	many	TRBV2	TRBJ2-7	CASSPLGPRQYF	TGTGCCAGCAGCCCCTTGGGACCTCGGCAGTACTTC
-	-	TRBV29-1	TRBJ2-5	CSVEELFSQETQYF	TGCAGCGTTGAGGAGCTTTTTTCCCAAGAGACCCAGTACTTC
-	-	TRBV10-3	TRBJ1-2	CAISAGQSYGYTF	TGTGCCATCAGTGCGGGTCAGAGTTATGGCTACACCTTC
-	-	TRBV7-3	TRBJ2-6	CASSITDAPGANVLTF	TGTGCCAGCAGCATTACCGACGCACCTGGGGCCAACGTCCTGACTTTC
-	-	TRBV4-2	TRBJ2-6	CASGSGVAGANVLTF	TGTGCCAGCGGATCAGGGGTGGCTGGGGCCAACGTCCTGACTTTC
-	-	TRBV7-8	TRBJ2-6	CASSFGLSGANVLTF	TGTGCCAGCAGCTTCGGTCTATCTGGGGCCAACGTCCTGACTTTC
-	once	TRBV2	TRBJ2-6	CASGTGTLSGANVLTF	TGTGCCAGCGGGACGGGAACCCTCTCTGGGGCCAACGTCCTGACTTTC
-	-	TRBV7-6	TRBJ1-5	CASSLEDSDYQPQHF	TGTGCCAGCAGCTTAGAAGACAGTGACTATCAGCCCCAGCATTTT
-	-	TRBV5-1	TRBJ2-3	CASSLADTQYF	TGCGCCAGCAGCTTGGCAGATACGCAGTATTTT
-	-	TRBV14	TRBJ2-4	CASSPYLAKNIQYF	TGTGCCAGCAGCCCTTATCTAGCCAAAAACATTCAGTACTTC
-	-	TRBV10-3	TRBJ2-2	CATAKDLNTGELFF	TGTGCCACCGCTAAGGACTTGAACACCGGGGAGCTGTTTTTT
-	-	TRBV28	TRBJ1-2	CASSLGAGWGYTF	TGTGCCAGCAGTTTAGGGGCGGGATGGGGCTACACCTTC
TRBD2	once	TRBV30	TRBJ2-3	CAWSVNSGSPDTQYF	TGTGCCTGGAGTGTGAATAGCGGGAGCCCAGATACGCAGTATTTT
-	once	TRBV6-5	TRBJ2-4	CASSYPGEKNIQYF	TGTGCCAGCAGTTACCCGGGAGAAAAAAACATTCAGTACTTC
-	few	TRBV2	TRBJ1-1	CASTGEGSTEAFF	TGTGCCAGCACTGGGGAGGGGAGCACTGAAGCTTTCTTT